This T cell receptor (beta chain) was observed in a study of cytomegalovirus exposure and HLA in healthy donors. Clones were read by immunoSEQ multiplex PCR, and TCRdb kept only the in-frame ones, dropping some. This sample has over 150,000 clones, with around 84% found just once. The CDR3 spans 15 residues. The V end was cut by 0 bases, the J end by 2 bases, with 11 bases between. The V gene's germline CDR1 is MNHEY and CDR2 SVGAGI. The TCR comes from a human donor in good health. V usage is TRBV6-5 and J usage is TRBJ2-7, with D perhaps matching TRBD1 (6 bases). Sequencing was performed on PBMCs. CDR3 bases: TGTGCCAGCAGTTACTCGACAGGTCTTACCTACGAGCAGTACTTC. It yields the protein CASSYSTGLTYEQYF.